The 17 T cell receptor beta chains below were found in one sample sequenced in a study of T-cell reconstitution after alpha-beta-depleted transplantation in children (dated by TCRdb to the mid-2010s). Interpreted using the paper, the treatment or condition label stands for: allogeneic hematopoietic cell transplantation with graft depleted of TCRalphabeta T cells and CD19 B cells. The protocol used for the library was PCR. Sequencer: Illumina HiSeq 2500. Molecular barcoding was employed in the preparation of TCR libraries, with unique molecular identifiers being used to normalize TCRbeta repertoire quantification. TCRdb took the public reads, trimmed them with fastp at Q25, ran MiXCR for clone calling and kept in-frame beta chains. One record per CDR3 amino acid sequence lists the most common genes and DNA. Counted in this sample were approximately 500,000 distinct CDR3 sequences; under 12% of them appeared once. The ten largest clones represent just over 2% of the sample.

Sequencing was performed on PBMCs, taken before TCRalphabeta/CD19-depleted stem cell transplant. These TCRs come from a child aged 2 to 10 with inherited bone marrow failure, due to receive a stem cell transplant.

This clonotype was recorded many times. The chain is built from TRBV12-3 or TRBV12-4 and TRBJ1-1; D gene unclear. This CDR3 is 14 amino acids long. The ends were cut back, 6 bases at V and 0 bases at J, with 11 bases in the middle. As DNA, the CDR3 is TGTGCCAGCAGAACGGGAGGGTTGAACACTGAAGCTTTCTTT. As protein: CASRTGGLNTEAFF.

This clonotype was observed many times. This rearrangement joins TRBV27 to TRBJ2-3; maybe TRBD1 (6 bases). The V and J ends lost 5 bases and 3 bases respectively, with 15 bases between them. Germline CDR1 is MNHEY and CDR2 is SMNVEV (reference sequence). The CDR3 spans 15 residues. CDR3 sequence reads: CASSQGIVLTDTQYF. CDR3 coding DNA: TGTGCCAGCAGTCAGGGGATAGTGTTGACAGATACGCAGTATTTT.

In the case of this clonotype: A read error may be the cause here, since a much bigger clone is one base away. V gene TRBV11-1 combines with J gene TRBJ1-3; 10 positions agree with TRBD1. Germline values: CDR1 SGHAT, CDR2 FQDESV (reference sequence). J gave up 0 bases and V 5 bases, and 10 bases lay outside the gene matches. This CDR3 is built from 18 residues. The DNA for the CDR3 is TGTGCCAGCAGCGCACGGGACAGGGGATTAAGCTCTGGAAACACCATATATTTT. This encodes CASSARDRGLSSGNTIYF.

The V call is TRBV7-2, the J call TRBJ1-2; TRBD1 matches at 7 bases. V trimming: 2 bases; J trimming: 4 bases; junction bases outside the gene matches: 10. The V gene's germline CDR1 is SGHTA and CDR2 FQGNSA. This CDR3 is built from 16 residues. The CDR3 is CASSLRPRQGTYGYTF. CDR3 nucleotide sequence: TGTGCCAGCAGCTTAAGACCGAGACAGGGCACCTATGGCTACACCTTC.

This clonotype was recorded at least ten times. The chain links TRBV12-3 or TRBV12-4 to TRBJ2-7; D gene unclear. The CDR3 totals 14 residues. The V end was cut by 0 bases, the J end by 2 bases, with 8 bases between. The CDR3 DNA follows: TGTGCCAGCAGTTTAGCCGGTCTCGCCTACGAGCAGTACTTC. Protein sequence: CASSLAGLAYEQYF.

There are many counts of this clonotype. The chain carries TRBV7-2 and TRBJ2-3; 7 bases fit TRBD1. This CDR3 has 14 residues. V lost 3 bases, J lost 6 bases, and 6 bases stayed unmatched. Germline V CDR1 and CDR2: SGHTA, FQGNSA. CDR3 bases: TGTGCCAGCAGCTTGGAAGGGGGCGAGGATACGCAGTATTTT. This translates into CASSLEGGEDTQYF.

The sample holds many counts of this clonotype. V gene TRBV27 combines with J gene TRBJ1-6; D gene uncertain. This CDR3 is 17 amino acids long. The V end lost 0 bases, the J end lost 0 bases, and 9 bases lay between the germline ends. Germline-derived CDR1 and CDR2 are MNHEY and SMNVEV (reference sequence). The CDR3 loop reads CASSLSPPSSYNSPLHF. The CDR3 DNA follows: TGTGCCAGCAGTTTATCCCCCCCGAGCTCCTATAATTCACCCCTCCACTTT.

The chain recombines TRBV28 with TRBJ2-3; unclear D gene. Trimming removed 2 bases at V and 6 bases at J, with 9 bases between. Germline CDR1 reads MDHEN; CDR2 reads SYDVKM. The length of the CDR3 is 13 residues. Here the CDR3 reads CASSLVGLDTQYF. The CDR3 DNA reads TGTGCCAGCAGTTTAGTCGGGTTGGATACGCAGTATTTT.

This clonotype was observed many times. The chain has TRBV20-1 and TRBJ2-7, with 9 bases aligning to TRBD2. Germline CDR1 DFQATT, CDR2 SNEGSKA (reference sequence). The trim removed 3 bases at V and 4 bases at J, leaving 4 bases unmatched. The CDR3 is 13 amino acids. As DNA, the CDR3 is TGCAGTGCTAGGATAGCGGGAGAATACGAGCAGTACTTC. Its protein is CSARIAGEYEQYF.

This clonotype was found many times. The chain uses TRBV6-2 or TRBV6-3 and TRBJ2-1, with D unclear. The V and J ends lost 1 base and 3 bases respectively, with 10 bases between them. Germline V CDR1 and CDR2: MNHEY, SVGEGT. This CDR3 is built from 15 residues. DNA of the CDR3: TGTGCCAGCAGTTACTACGGCTCGATCTACAATGAGCAGTTCTTC. It encodes CASSYYGSIYNEQFF.

The CDR3 coding sequence is TGTGCCTGGGGATCGGTGGCGCCACTCCTAAATCAGCCCCAGCATTTT. Translated: CAWGSVAPLLNQPQHF. The rearrangement joins TRBV30 to TRBJ1-5; D gene ambiguous. This CDR3 has 16 amino acids. From germline, CDR1 is GTSNPN and CDR2 SVGIG (reference sequence). Trimming left V 5 bases short and J 4 bases short, with 21 bases between.

This clonotype has at least ten counts. The CDR3 reads CASSSTGLGNQPQHF. For the CDR3, the DNA is TGTGCCAGCAGTTCGACAGGGCTGGGCAATCAGCCCCAGCATTTT. The genes are TRBV12-3 or TRBV12-4 and TRBJ1-5; TRBD1 matches at 7 bases. The CDR3 has 15 residues. V shed 4 bases, J shed 2 bases, and the junction held 5 bases outside the gene matches.

This clonotype has ten or more counts. The chain carries TRBV20-1 and TRBJ2-2, with 11 bases matching TRBD2. Germline lookup yields CDR1 DFQATT and CDR2 SNEGSKA (reference sequence). The V and J ends lost 5 bases and 6 bases, in that order; junction bases with no gene match: 8. The CDR3 contains 15 residues. The CDR3 spells CSADILAGVPGELFF. CDR3 coding DNA: TGCAGTGCTGACATACTAGCGGGAGTGCCCGGGGAGCTGTTTTTT.

The chain is built from TRBV12-3 or TRBV12-4 and TRBJ2-3, with 10 bases that match TRBD2. CDR3 length: 15 amino acids. Trimming took 6 bases from V and 3 from J; bases not matched to a gene: 6. CDR3: CASSSKREGTDTQYF. The CDR3 region has the DNA TGTGCCAGCAGCTCTAAGCGGGAGGGAACAGATACGCAGTATTTT.

This clonotype has at least ten counts. This chain joins TRBV27 and TRBJ2-7; 8 nucleotides align to TRBD1. The CDR3 contains 12 residues. The ends lost 6 bases at V and 9 bases at J; junction bases unmatched: 7. Germline-derived CDR1 and CDR2 are MNHEY and SMNVEV (reference sequence). CDR3 nucleotide sequence: TGTGCCAGCAGCTTCAGGGGGCTTGCGCAGTACTTC. Translation: CASSFRGLAQYF.

The sample holds many counts of this clonotype. V is TRBV28 and J is TRBJ1-5, with no clear D. Germline V gene data show CDR1 as MDHEN and CDR2 as SYDVKM. This CDR3 spans 14 amino acids. V lost 5 bases, J lost 0 bases, and 8 bases lay in between. The CDR3, as DNA: TGTGCCAGCAGTACCTACAGTAGCAATCAGCCCCAGCATTTT. Translated, it gives CASSTYSSNQPQHF.

This clonotype was seen at least ten times. The rearrangement uses TRBV19 and TRBJ1-1; no firm D call. CDR1 is LNHDA, CDR2 SQIVND, per germline (reference sequence). V gave up 3 bases and J gave up 6 bases, with 11 bases separating them. The CDR3 totals 13 residues. The CDR3 sequence: CASSIRSFSEAFF. As DNA, the CDR3 is TGTGCCAGTAGTATCCGTTCTTTTTCTGAAGCTTTCTTT.